This TCR beta chain was found in a study of T cells in Graves' hyperthyroidism and ophthalmopathy. Study summary: Peripheral blood samples were taken at initial diagnosis, prior to any treatment.

This clonotype was counted ten times or more. Its antigen is currently unknown. V lost 1 base to trimming and J lost 7 bases, with 10 bases between them. Germline lookup yields CDR1 GTSNPN and CDR2 SVGIG (reference sequence). The CDR3 runs to 13 residues. General observations from the study: Most thyroid clonotypes expanded above 0.001 appeared in blood too.

The investigators amplified TCR beta CDR3 regions from RNA transcripts. HTBI primers were the set used in a first-round RT-PCR of the TCR CDR3. TCRdb passed the multiplex PCR reads through MiXCR, listing each CDR3 protein once. This table holds some 440,000 distinct CDR3 sequences, 15% to 17% found once. Sequenced: blood. This chain joins TRBV30 and TRBJ2-2, with D hard to call. The TCR comes from a woman aged 18-29 years with Graves' hyperthyroidism. The CDR3 loop is CAWSGLTGGELFF. The CDR3 DNA sequence: TGTGCCTGGAGTGGACTGACCGGCGGGGAGCTGTTTTTT. Full variable domain (missing parts from reference TRBV30 and TRBJ2-2): SQTIHQWPATLVQPVGSPLSLECTVEGTSNPNLYWYRQAAGRGLQLLFYSVGIGQISSEVPQNLSASRPQDRQFILSSKKLLLSDSGFYLCAWSGLTGGELFFGEGSRLTVL.